This T cell receptor (beta chain) was sequenced during a study of shared clonotypes between healthy human individuals. General observations from the study: Larger richness was generally estimated for naive than memory subsets. Sharing across four donors was highest in naive CD4 (roughly 5%) and lowest in memory CD8 (around 0.4%). Non-shared clonotypes had lower generation probabilities than clonotypes shared by all four sorted-subset donors.

Naive CD8 cells lacked CD45RO, underwent positive selection for CCR7 and left out terminally differentiated effector memory CD45RA+ cells. The CDR3 extends over 19 amino acids. Germline V gene sequence: CDR1 SGHDN, CDR2 FVKESK. With 0 bases clipped from V and 0 bases from J, the junction kept 7 bases outside the gene matches. On this clone itself: Its specificity is not known.

Clones were read by immunoSEQ multiplex PCR, and TCRdb kept only the in-frame ones, dropping some. Among over 750,000 clones listed, 90% to 98% were seen once. Sequencing input: naive CD8+ T cells sorted from blood. The clonotype was recovered from a man in his thirties or forties in good health. The V and J genes are TRBV14 and TRBJ2-1, with 11 bases lining up with TRBD2. The CDR3 DNA sequence: TGTGCCAGCAGCCAAGAAGCCCCAACTAGCGGGAGCTCCTACAATGAGCAGTTCTTC. This translates into CASSQEAPTSGSSYNEQFF.